What follows are 29 T cell receptor beta chains derived from one specimen sequenced in a study of CD8+ T cells in alopecia areata (dated by TCRdb to about 2018). The time point tag for this specimen amounts to: four to five weeks on oral tofacitinib. The treatment or condition label corresponds to: oral pan-JAK inhibitor, 5-10 mg twice daily. The library was built by means of the immunoSEQ multiplex PCR assay. RNA was extracted from all samples and reverse transcribed into cDNA, which served as template for TCR sequencing. TCRdb took this table from immuneACCESS and kept in-frame rearrangements with V and J called. Such tables lack part of the clones; where checked against another copy, unresolved V genes explain under half of the gap, and the rest is unexplained. In all, the sample holds just over 150,000 clones, and roughly two thirds of those were seen once. The biggest ten clones account for about 0.94% of the sample.

The sample was CD4+ T cells sorted from blood, taken at week 4, from a patient treated with tofacitinib. All receptors derive from a human donor with alopecia areata.

The chain employs TRBV4-2 and TRBJ2-7; 14 nucleotides line up with TRBD2. Germline trimming cut 4 bases from V and 4 bases from J; bases unmatched to any gene: 6. Germline V CDR1 and CDR2: LGHNA, YNFKEQ. The CDR3 spans 16 residues. Here the CDR3 DNA reads TGTGCCAGCAGCCTAGGACTAGCGGGGGGTCCATACGAGCAGTACTTC. Translating it yields CASSLGLAGGPYEQYF.

There are a few counts of this clone. CDR3 nucleotides: TGTGCCAGCAGCCAAGCGAGGAGGGACCTGCAGTTCTTC. Translated, it gives CASSQARRDLQFF. This sequence joins TRBV14 and TRBJ2-1; weak D call: TRBD2 (6 bases). Deletions cut 1 base from V and 12 bases from J, with 13 bases between. The CDR3 length is 13 residues. Germline V gene data show CDR1 as SGHDN and CDR2 as FVKESK.

The V and J genes are TRBV5-1 and TRBJ1-5; D unresolved. The CDR3 consists of 12 residues. Trimming left V 5 bases short and J 6 bases short, with 9 bases between. From germline, CDR1 is SGHRS and CDR2 YFSETQ. The chain's CDR3 is CASSDDGQPQHF. The DNA of the CDR3 is TGCGCCAGCAGTGATGACGGTCAGCCCCAGCATTTT.

The table lists this clone with a few counts. The V gene is TRBV5-1, the J gene TRBJ2-3; TRBD1 matches at 9 bases. The trim removed 2 bases at V and 6 bases at J, leaving 4 bases unmatched. The CDR3 runs to 14 residues. In germline, CDR1 is SGHRS, CDR2 YFSETQ. The CDR3 reads CASSLGTGSDTQYF. The CDR3 DNA reads TGCGCCAGCAGCTTAGGGACAGGGTCCGATACGCAGTATTTT.

CDR3 sequence: CSVGESYQETQYF. For the CDR3, the DNA is TGCAGCGTTGGCGAGTCCTACCAAGAGACCCAGTACTTC. The chain is built from TRBV29-1 and TRBJ2-5; D is unclear. The V and J ends lost 4 bases and 0 bases respectively, with 9 bases between them. Germline CDR1 is SQVTM and CDR2 is ANQGSEA. The CDR3 runs to 13 residues.

J is TRBJ2-2 and V is TRBV29-1; 10 bases are shared with TRBD2. Unmatched junction bases numbered 2, after V lost 4 bases and J lost 0 bases. Germline CDR1 reads SQVTM; CDR2 reads ANQGSEA. The CDR3 is 15 residues long. This chain's CDR3 is CSVVAGGANTGELFF. The CDR3 nucleotides read TGCAGCGTTGTAGCGGGGGGTGCGAACACCGGGGAGCTGTTTTTT.

This clone has a handful of counts. The rearrangement uses TRBV19 and TRBJ1-4; D is uncertain. Germline V lookup: CDR1 LNHDA, CDR2 SQIVND (reference sequence). This CDR3 comprises 13 residues. The V end was cut by 5 bases, the J end by 4 bases, with 8 bases between. Here the CDR3 reads CASSGRFNEKLFF. CDR3 bases: TGTGCCAGTAGTGGACGATTTAATGAAAAACTGTTTTTT.

The chain couples TRBV5-1 to TRBJ2-2; 8 nucleotides align to TRBD1. This CDR3 has 12 amino acids. After removal of 7 bases from V and 4 bases from J, the junction contained 0 bases not matched to a gene. In germline, CDR1 is SGHRS, CDR2 YFSETQ. CDR3 in DNA: TGCGCCAGCGGACAGGGCACCGGGGAGCTGTTTTTT. This gives the protein CASGQGTGELFF.

The chain employs TRBV5-1 and TRBJ2-7; D gene ambiguous. Germline V gives CDR1 SGHRS, CDR2 YFSETQ. V lost 0 bases and J lost 3, with 7 bases in between. The CDR3 contains 13 residues. The CDR3 DNA sequence: TGCGCCAGCAGCTTGGCCCGACTCTACGAGCAGTACTTC. Translated: CASSLARLYEQYF.

This rearrangement joins TRBV29-1 to TRBJ1-1; D is unclear. V lost 4 bases, J lost 8 bases, and 11 bases lay in between. Germline CDR1 and CDR2: SQVTM and ANQGSEA. CDR3 length equals 11 residues. CDR3 amino acids: CSVAWTREAFF. The DNA for the CDR3 is TGCAGCGTTGCCTGGACTAGGGAAGCTTTCTTT.

This sequence joins TRBV7-9 and TRBJ2-7, with D possibly TRBD2 on 6 matching bases. This CDR3 region has 13 residues. Germline V lookup: CDR1 SEHNR, CDR2 FQNEAQ (reference sequence). V lost 5 bases, J lost 6 bases, and 14 bases lay in between. CDR3 amino acids: CASSLLGGSEQYF. The DNA of the CDR3 is TGTGCCAGCAGCCTCCTCGGGGGATCCGAGCAGTACTTC.

V usage is TRBV2 and J usage is TRBJ2-2; 12 nucleotides match TRBD2. The CDR3 extends over 17 amino acids. V shed 0 bases and J 3 bases; nucleotides not matched to a gene: 2. The germline CDR1 and CDR2 sequences are SNHLY and FYNNEI. CDR3: CASSEARLAGDTGELFF. In DNA, the CDR3 is TGTGCCAGCAGTGAAGCCAGACTAGCGGGGGACACCGGGGAGCTGTTTTTT.

This clone appeared a few times. Other DNA sequences in the sample encode the same CDR3. J is TRBJ2-7 and V is TRBV29-1; D may be TRBD1 (6 bases). The CDR3 runs to 12 residues. V was cut by 6 bases and J by 4 bases, with 13 bases left in between. Germline values: CDR1 SQVTM, CDR2 ANQGSEA. The CDR3 protein is CSVVIGGYEQYF. The CDR3, as DNA: TGCAGCGTGGTAATAGGGGGATACGAGCAGTACTTC.

V and J are TRBV27 and TRBJ1-2, with D perhaps matching TRBD1 (5 bases). Trimming cost V 6 bases and J 4 bases, with 12 bases left between them. Germline V CDR1 and CDR2: MNHEY, SMNVEV (reference sequence). This CDR3 comprises 13 residues. The CDR3 DNA is TGTGCCAGCAGCCCTCGACAGAGCTATGGCTACACCTTC. This codes for CASSPRQSYGYTF.

The chain is built from TRBV29-1 and TRBJ2-5; D might be TRBD1 or TRBD2, each matching 5 bases. V shed 6 bases and J shed 5 bases, with 10 bases lying between them. This CDR3 comprises 11 residues. Germline V gene sequence: CDR1 SQVTM, CDR2 ANQGSEA. The CDR3 region has the DNA TGCAGCGTCCGCGAGGGGGAGACCCAGTACTTC. As protein: CSVREGETQYF. The whole variable domain, remainder taken from reference TRBV29-1 and TRBJ2-5, is SAVISQKPSRDICQRGTSLTIQCQVDSQVTMMFWYRQQPGQSLTLIATANQGSEATYESGFVIDKFPISRPNLTFSTLTVSNMSPEDSSIYLCSVREGETQYFGPGTRLLVL.

This clone has only a few counts. The gene calls are TRBV29-1 and TRBJ2-7; D unclear. The germline V gene has CDR1 SQVTM and CDR2 ANQGSEA. The CDR3 runs to 11 residues. Deletions cut 7 bases from V and 9 bases from J, with 16 bases between. The CDR3 nucleotides are TGCAGCGCTTCTGGTGGGTCTGGGCAGTACTTC. Residues: CSASGGSGQYF.

This clone was seen just once. Other DNA sequences of this sample code for an identical CDR3. This chain uses TRBV11-2 with TRBJ1-5; a weak D match, TRBD1 (5 bases). V lost 1 base and J lost 6, with 13 bases in between. The CDR3 covers 15 residues. Looked up from germline, CDR1 is SGHAT and CDR2 is FQNNGV. The CDR3 is CASSLASGGGQPQHF. The CDR3 nucleotides are TGTGCCAGCAGCTTAGCTTCCGGGGGGGGTCAGCCCCAGCATTTT.

The chain recombines TRBV9 with TRBJ2-7; 7 nucleotides align to TRBD2. The CDR3 is 15 residues long. V was pared by 0 bases and J by 0 bases, with 3 bases of the junction left unmatched. In germline, CDR1 is SGDLS, CDR2 YYNGEE. CDR3 nucleotides: TGTGCCAGCAGCGTAGGGGCTAGCGGCTCCTACGAGCAGTACTTC. This gives the protein CASSVGASGSYEQYF.

This clone was found a few times. The chain couples TRBV29-1 to TRBJ2-3; D uncertain. The germline V and J ends were trimmed by 0 bases and 6 bases, with 7 bases remaining between them. The germline V gene encodes CDR1 SQVTM and CDR2 ANQGSEA. CDR3 size: 12 residues. The CDR3 nucleotides read TGCAGCGTTGAAGATCGTGGGGATACGCAGTATTTT. It encodes CSVEDRGDTQYF.

The chain combines TRBV29-1 with TRBJ1-2; weak D call: TRBD1 (5 bases). The germline gives CDR1 SQVTM, CDR2 ANQGSEA. The CDR3 runs to 12 residues. The V gene lost 2 bases and the J gene lost 5 bases, with 9 bases spanning the gap. The CDR3 reads CSVERGTYGYTF. The CDR3 bases are TGCAGCGTTGAAAGGGGTACTTATGGCTACACCTTC. Together with reference TRBV29-1 and TRBJ1-2, the CDR3 gives the full variable domain: SAVISQKPSRDICQRGTSLTIQCQVDSQVTMMFWYRQQPGQSLTLIATANQGSEATYESGFVIDKFPISRPNLTFSTLTVSNMSPEDSSIYLCSVERGTYGYTFGSGTRLTVV.

The rearrangement joins TRBV30 to TRBJ2-1; the match to TRBD2 covers 7 bases. CDR3 length equals 14 residues. Germline V gives CDR1 GTSNPN, CDR2 SVGIG (reference sequence). Trimming at V came to 3 bases and at J to 10 bases, leaving 12 bases not matched to a gene. As DNA, the CDR3 is TGTGCCTGGAGGGAGAGTCGACTAGCTGGCGAGCAGTTCTTC. Protein product: CAWRESRLAGEQFF.

The chain joins TRBV6-1 to TRBJ2-1, with 9 nucleotides matching TRBD2. The length of the CDR3 is 15 residues. Germline lookup yields CDR1 MNHNS and CDR2 SASEGT. Trimming took 6 bases from V and 4 from J; bases not matched to a gene: 7. CDR3 sequence (DNA): TGTGCCAGCAGCGATGGCGGGGGGGTATACAATGAGCAGTTCTTC. Translation gives CASSDGGGVYNEQFF.

The table lists this clone with a few counts. The V and J genes are TRBV29-1 and TRBJ2-2; a weak D match, TRBD1 (6 bases). There are 14 residues in the CDR3. Trimming cost V 7 bases and J 0 bases, with 12 bases left between them. Germline lookup yields CDR1 SQVTM and CDR2 ANQGSEA. CDR3 nucleotide sequence: TGCAGCGCCAAGGACAGCACGAACACCGGGGAGCTGTTTTTT. Amino acid sequence: CSAKDSTNTGELFF.

This clone was detected a few times. The chain links TRBV30 to TRBJ1-1; TRBD1 matches at 7 bases. From germline, CDR1 is GTSNPN and CDR2 SVGIG (reference sequence). The CDR3 contains 13 residues. Trimming at V came to 0 bases and at J to 7 bases, leaving 5 bases not matched to a gene. The CDR3 DNA reads TGTGCCTGGAGTGTACTAGGGGGCCATGAAGCTTTCTTT. Translation gives CAWSVLGGHEAFF.

The chain employs TRBV10-3 and TRBJ2-1, with a possible D match to TRBD2 (7 bases). Germline values: CDR1 ENHRY, CDR2 SYGVKD. The V end lost 8 bases, the J end lost 8 bases, and 19 bases lay between the germline ends. The CDR3 runs 14 residues. The CDR3 spells CAISRGGDAYEQFF. The CDR3 DNA is TGTGCCATCTCGAGGGGGGGGGATGCCTATGAGCAGTTCTTC.

A few counts support this clone. V and J are TRBV10-3 and TRBJ1-2, with D perhaps matching TRBD1 (6 bases). V shed 3 bases and J shed 6 bases, with 14 bases lying between them. The germline V gene encodes CDR1 ENHRY and CDR2 SYGVKD. The CDR3 is made up of 14 amino acids. The CDR3 DNA sequence: TGTGCCATCAGTGAAGGGGGAGCCGCGGATGGCTACACCTTC. Its translation is CAISEGGAADGYTF.

This clone has only one observation. V gene TRBV25-1 combines with J gene TRBJ2-5; 8 nucleotides match TRBD2. The CDR3 consists of 15 residues. In germline, CDR1 is MGHDK, CDR2 SYGVNS. Trimming took 2 bases from V and 4 from J; bases not matched to a gene: 6. For the CDR3, the DNA is TGTGCCAGCAGTGAACATTCGGGGGGGCGAGAGACCCAGTACTTC. Translating gives CASSEHSGGRETQYF. The variable domain in full, completed from reference TRBV25-1 and TRBJ2-5, reads EADIYQTPRYLVIGTGKKITLECSQTMGHDKMYWYQQDPGMELHLIHYSYGVNSTEKGDLSSESTVSRIRTEHFPLTLESARPSHTSQYLCASSEHSGGRETQYFGPGTRLLVL.

This sequence joins TRBV9 and TRBJ2-4, with TRBD2 matching over 12 bases. The germline CDR1 and CDR2 sequences are SGDLS and YYNGEE. V lost 4 bases, J lost 6 bases, and 8 bases stayed unmatched. The CDR3 is 16 residues long. The CDR3 coding sequence is TGTGCCAGCAGCTTATCACTAGCGGGGGGCAGAAACATTCAGTACTTC. Translating gives CASSLSLAGGRNIQYF.

A few counts support this clone. This chain joins TRBV19 and TRBJ2-1, with D maybe TRBD2 (5 bases). V was trimmed by 5 bases and J by 9 bases, leaving 8 bases between them. Germline CDR1 is LNHDA and CDR2 is SQIVND (reference sequence). CDR3 length: 11 residues. The CDR3 here is CASSERAEQFF. The CDR3 bases are TGTGCCAGTAGTGAGAGGGCTGAGCAGTTCTTC.